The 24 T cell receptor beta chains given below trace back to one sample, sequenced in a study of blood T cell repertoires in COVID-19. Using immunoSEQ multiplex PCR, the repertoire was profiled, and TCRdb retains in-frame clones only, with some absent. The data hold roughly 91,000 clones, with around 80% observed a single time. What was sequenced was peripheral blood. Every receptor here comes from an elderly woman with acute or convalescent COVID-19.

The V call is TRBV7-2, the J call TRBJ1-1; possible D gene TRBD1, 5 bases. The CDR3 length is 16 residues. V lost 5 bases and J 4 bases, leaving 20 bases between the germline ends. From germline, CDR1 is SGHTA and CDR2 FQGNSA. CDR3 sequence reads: CASSPAGGIAVTEAFF. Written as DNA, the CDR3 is TGTGCCAGCAGCCCGGCTGGGGGGATCGCGGTCACTGAAGCTTTCTTT.

Written as DNA, the CDR3 is TGTGCCAGCAGCGTAGATCCGGGTATCAATCAGCCCCAGCATTTT. Amino acids: CASSVDPGINQPQHF. This chain connects TRBV9 to TRBJ1-5; D remains ambiguous. V lost 0 bases and J lost 3, with 10 bases in between. Germline CDR1 SGDLS, CDR2 YYNGEE. The CDR3 has 15 residues.

DNA of the CDR3: TGCGCCAGCAGCCCTCGGGACAGGGAAAACACTGAAGCTTTCTTT. Translating gives CASSPRDRENTEAFF. The chain has TRBV5-1 and TRBJ1-1, with 9 bases that match TRBD1. The junction had 6 bases not matched to a gene; V was cut back by 4 bases and J by 2 bases. The CDR3 has 15 amino acids. Germline lookup yields CDR1 SGHRS and CDR2 YFSETQ. The full variable domain, rest sourced from reference TRBV5-1 and TRBJ1-1, is KAGVTQTPRYLIKTRGQQVTLSCSPISGHRSVSWYQQTPGQGLQFLFEYFSETQRNKGNFPGRFSGRQFSNSRSEMNVSTLELGDSALYLCASSPRDRENTEAFFGQGTRLTVV.

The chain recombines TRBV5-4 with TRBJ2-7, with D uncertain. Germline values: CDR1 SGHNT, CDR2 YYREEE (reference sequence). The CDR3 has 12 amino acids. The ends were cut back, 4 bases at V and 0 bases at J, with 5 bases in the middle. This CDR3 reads CASSRNSYEQYF. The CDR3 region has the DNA TGTGCCAGCAGCCGTAACTCCTACGAGCAGTACTTC.

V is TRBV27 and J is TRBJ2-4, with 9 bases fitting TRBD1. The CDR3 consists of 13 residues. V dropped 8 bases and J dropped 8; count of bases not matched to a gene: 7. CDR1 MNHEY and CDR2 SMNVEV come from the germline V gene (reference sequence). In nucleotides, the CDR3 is TGTGCCAGCCAGGGACAGGGCGCGTACATTCAGTACTTC. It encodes CASQGQGAYIQYF.

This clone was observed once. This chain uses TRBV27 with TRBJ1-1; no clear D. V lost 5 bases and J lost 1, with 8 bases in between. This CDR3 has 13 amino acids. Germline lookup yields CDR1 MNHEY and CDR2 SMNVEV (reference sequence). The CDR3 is CASSKQTNTEAFF. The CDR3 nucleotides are TGTGCCAGCAGTAAACAGACGAACACTGAAGCTTTCTTT.

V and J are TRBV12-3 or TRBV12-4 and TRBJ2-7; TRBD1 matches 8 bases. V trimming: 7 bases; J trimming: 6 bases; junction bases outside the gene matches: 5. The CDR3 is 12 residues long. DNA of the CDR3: TGTGCCAGCAACGACAGGGGTGCCGAGCAGTACTTC. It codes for CASNDRGAEQYF.

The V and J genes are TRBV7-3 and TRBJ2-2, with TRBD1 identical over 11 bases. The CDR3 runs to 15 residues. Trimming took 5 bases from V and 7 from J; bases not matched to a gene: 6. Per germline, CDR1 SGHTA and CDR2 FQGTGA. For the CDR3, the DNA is TGTGCCAGCAGCCTCCGGGACAGGGGGATCGGGGAGCTGTTTTTT. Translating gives CASSLRDRGIGELFF.

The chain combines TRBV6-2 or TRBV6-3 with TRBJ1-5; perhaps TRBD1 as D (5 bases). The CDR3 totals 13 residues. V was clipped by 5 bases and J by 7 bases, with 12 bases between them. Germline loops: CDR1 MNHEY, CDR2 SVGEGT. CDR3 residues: CASSPLGAQPQHF. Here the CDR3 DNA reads TGTGCCAGCAGTCCCTTAGGGGCCCAGCCCCAGCATTTT.

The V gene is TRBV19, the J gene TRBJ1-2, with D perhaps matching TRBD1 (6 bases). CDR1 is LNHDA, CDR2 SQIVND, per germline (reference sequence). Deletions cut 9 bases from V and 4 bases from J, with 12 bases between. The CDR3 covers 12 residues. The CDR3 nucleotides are TGTGCCAGCGGAGAAGGGGGCTATGGCTACACCTTC. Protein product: CASGEGGYGYTF.

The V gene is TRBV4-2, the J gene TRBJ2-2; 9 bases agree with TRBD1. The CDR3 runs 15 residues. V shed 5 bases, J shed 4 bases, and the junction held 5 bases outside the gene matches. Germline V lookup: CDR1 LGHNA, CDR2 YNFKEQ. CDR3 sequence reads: CASSSGQGGTGELFF. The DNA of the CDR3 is TGTGCCAGCAGCTCGGGACAGGGTGGCACCGGGGAGCTGTTTTTT.

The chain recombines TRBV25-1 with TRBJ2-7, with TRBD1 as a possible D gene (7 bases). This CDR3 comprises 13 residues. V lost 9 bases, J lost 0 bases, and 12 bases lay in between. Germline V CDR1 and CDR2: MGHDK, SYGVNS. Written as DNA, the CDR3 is TGTGCCAGTGGCGGGACAGTCTCCTACGAGCAGTACTTC. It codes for CASGGTVSYEQYF.

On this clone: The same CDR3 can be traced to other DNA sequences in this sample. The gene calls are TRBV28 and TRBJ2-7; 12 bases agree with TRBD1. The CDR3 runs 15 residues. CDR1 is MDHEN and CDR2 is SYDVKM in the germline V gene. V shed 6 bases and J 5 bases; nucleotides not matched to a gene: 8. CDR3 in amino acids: CASSSPGTGGNEQYF. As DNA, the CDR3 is TGTGCCAGCAGCTCCCCAGGGACAGGGGGCAACGAGCAGTACTTC.

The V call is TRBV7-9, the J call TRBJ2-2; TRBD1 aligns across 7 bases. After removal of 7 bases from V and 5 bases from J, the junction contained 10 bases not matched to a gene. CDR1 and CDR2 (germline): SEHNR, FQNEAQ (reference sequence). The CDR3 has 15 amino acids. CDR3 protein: CASTGGSIATGELFF. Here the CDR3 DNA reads TGTGCCAGCACAGGGGGTTCTATTGCTACCGGGGAGCTGTTTTTT.

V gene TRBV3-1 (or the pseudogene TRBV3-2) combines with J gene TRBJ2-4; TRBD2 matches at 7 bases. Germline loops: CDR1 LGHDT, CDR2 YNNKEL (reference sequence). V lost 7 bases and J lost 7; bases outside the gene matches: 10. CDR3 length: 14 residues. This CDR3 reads CASNPGGGRNIQYF. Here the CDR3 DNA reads TGTGCCAGCAACCCTGGGGGAGGGAGGAACATTCAGTACTTC.

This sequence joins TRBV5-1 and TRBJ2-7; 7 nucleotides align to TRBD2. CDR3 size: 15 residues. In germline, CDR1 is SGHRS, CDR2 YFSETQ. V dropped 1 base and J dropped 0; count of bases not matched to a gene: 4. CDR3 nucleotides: TGCGCCAGCAGCTTGACGGGAGGAAGCTCCTACGAGCAGTACTTC. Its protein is CASSLTGGSSYEQYF. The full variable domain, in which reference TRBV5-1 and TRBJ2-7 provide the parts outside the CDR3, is KAGVTQTPRYLIKTRGQQVTLSCSPISGHRSVSWYQQTPGQGLQFLFEYFSETQRNKGNFPGRFSGRQFSNSRSEMNVSTLELGDSALYLCASSLTGGSSYEQYFGPGTRLTVT.

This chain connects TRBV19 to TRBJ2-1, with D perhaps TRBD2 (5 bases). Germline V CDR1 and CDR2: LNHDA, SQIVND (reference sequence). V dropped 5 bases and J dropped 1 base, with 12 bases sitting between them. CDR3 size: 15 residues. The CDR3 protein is CASSLGLFSYNEQFF. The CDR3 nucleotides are TGTGCCAGTAGTCTAGGACTCTTTTCCTACAATGAGCAGTTCTTC.

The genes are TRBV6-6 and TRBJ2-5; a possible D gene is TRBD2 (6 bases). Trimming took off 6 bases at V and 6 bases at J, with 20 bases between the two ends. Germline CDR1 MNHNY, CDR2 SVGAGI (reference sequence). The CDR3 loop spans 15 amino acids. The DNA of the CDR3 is TGTGCCAGCAGCCACGGGAGTTCCGGACGGAAGACCCAGTACTTC. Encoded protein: CASSHGSSGRKTQYF.

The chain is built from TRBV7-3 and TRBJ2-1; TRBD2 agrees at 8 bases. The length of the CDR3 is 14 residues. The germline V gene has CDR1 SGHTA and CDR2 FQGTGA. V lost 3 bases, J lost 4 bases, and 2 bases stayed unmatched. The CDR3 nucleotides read TGTGCCAGCAGCTTTGGCGGGGGGTACAATGAGCAGTTCTTC. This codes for CASSFGGGYNEQFF.

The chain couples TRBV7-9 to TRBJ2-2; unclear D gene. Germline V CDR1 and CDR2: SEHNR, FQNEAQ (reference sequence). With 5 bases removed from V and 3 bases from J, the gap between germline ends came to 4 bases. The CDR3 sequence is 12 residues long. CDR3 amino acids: CASSRDTGELFF. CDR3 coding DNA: TGTGCCAGCAGCCGAGACACCGGGGAGCTGTTTTTT.

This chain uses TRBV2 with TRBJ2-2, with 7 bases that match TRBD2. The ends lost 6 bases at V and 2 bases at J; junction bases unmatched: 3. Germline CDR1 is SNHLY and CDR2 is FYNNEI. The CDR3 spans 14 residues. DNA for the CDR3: TGTGCCAGCAGAGCGGGGCTCAACACCGGGGAGCTGTTTTTT. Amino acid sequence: CASRAGLNTGELFF.

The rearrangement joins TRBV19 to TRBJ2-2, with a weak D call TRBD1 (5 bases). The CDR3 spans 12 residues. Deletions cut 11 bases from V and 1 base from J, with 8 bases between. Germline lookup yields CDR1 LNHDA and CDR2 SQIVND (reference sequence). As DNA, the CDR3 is TGTGCCGCCCAGGGGAACACCGGGGAGCTGTTTTTT. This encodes CAAQGNTGELFF.

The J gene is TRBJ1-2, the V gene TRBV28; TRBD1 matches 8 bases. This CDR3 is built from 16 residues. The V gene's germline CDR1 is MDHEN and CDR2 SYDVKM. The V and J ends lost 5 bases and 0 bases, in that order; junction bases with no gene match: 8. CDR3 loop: CASSPPGQDTNYGYTF. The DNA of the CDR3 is TGTGCCAGCAGTCCCCCGGGACAGGACACTAACTATGGCTACACCTTC.

CDR3 protein: CATTGQADYGYTF. In DNA, the CDR3 is TGTGCCACCACCGGACAGGCAGACTATGGCTACACCTTC. The chain has TRBV10-3 and TRBJ1-2; 7 nucleotides match TRBD1. Looked up from germline, CDR1 is ENHRY and CDR2 is SYGVKD. This CDR3 comprises 13 residues. Germline trimming cut 10 bases from V and 3 bases from J; bases unmatched to any gene: 8.